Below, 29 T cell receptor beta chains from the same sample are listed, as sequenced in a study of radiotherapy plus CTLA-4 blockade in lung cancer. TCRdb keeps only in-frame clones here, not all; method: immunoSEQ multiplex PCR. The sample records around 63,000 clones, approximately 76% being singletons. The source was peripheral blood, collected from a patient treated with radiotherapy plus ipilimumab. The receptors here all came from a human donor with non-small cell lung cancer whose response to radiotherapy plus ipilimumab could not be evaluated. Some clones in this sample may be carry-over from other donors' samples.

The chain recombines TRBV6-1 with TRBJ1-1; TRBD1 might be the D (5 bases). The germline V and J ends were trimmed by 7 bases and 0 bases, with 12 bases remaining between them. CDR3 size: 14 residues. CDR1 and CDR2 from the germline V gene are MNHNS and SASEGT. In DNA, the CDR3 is TGTGCCAGCATGAACGGGGGGGTGAACACTGAAGCTTTCTTT. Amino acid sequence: CASMNGGVNTEAFF.

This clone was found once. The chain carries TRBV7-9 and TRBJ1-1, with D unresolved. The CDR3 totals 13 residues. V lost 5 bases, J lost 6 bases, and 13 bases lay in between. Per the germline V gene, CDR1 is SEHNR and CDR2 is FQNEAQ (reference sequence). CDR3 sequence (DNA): TGTGCCAGCAGCCCGGCGTTGGGAGCTGAAGCTTTCTTT. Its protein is CASSPALGAEAFF.

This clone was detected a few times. CDR3 nucleotide sequence: TGTGCCATCAGTGAGAACCTACAGGGGACGAGCAATCAGCCCCAGCATTTT. This sequence encodes CAISENLQGTSNQPQHF. This chain joins TRBV10-3 and TRBJ1-5, with 7 bases lining up with TRBD1. Germline V lookup: CDR1 ENHRY, CDR2 SYGVKD. This CDR3 region has 17 residues. The V segment lost 2 bases and the J segment 1 base; nucleotides outside the gene matches: 8.

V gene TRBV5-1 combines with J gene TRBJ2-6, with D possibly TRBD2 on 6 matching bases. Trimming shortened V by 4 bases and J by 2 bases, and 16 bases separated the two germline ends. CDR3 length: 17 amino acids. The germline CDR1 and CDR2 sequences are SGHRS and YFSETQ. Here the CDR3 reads CASSPGGGKPGANVLTF. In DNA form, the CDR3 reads TGCGCCAGCAGCCCCGGTGGGGGGAAACCTGGGGCCAACGTCCTGACTTTC.

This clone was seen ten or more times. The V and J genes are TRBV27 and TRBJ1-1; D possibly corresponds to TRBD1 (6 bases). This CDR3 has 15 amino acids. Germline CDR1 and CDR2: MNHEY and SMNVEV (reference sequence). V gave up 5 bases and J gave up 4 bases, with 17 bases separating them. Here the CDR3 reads CASSATPTGLTEAFF. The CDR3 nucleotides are TGTGCCAGCAGTGCTACCCCGACAGGACTCACTGAAGCTTTCTTT.

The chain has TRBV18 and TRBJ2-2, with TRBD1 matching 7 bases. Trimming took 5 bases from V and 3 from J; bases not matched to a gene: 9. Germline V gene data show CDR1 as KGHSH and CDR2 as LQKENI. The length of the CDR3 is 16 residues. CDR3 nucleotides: TGTGCCAGCTCATTAACAGGGGCTGCCGACACCGGGGAGCTGTTTTTT. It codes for CASSLTGAADTGELFF.

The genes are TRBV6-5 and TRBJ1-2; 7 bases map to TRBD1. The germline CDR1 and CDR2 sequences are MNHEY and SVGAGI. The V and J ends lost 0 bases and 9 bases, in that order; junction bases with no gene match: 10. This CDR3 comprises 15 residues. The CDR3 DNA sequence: TGTGCCAGCAGTTACTCAGCAGGGGGAATAGGAAGCTACACCTTC. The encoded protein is CASSYSAGGIGSYTF.

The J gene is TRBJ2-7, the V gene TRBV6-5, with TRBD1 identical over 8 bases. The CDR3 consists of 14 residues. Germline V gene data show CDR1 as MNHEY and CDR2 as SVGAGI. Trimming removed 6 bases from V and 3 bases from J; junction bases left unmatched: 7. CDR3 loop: CASRATGDNYEQYF. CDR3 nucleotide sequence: TGTGCCAGCAGAGCGACAGGGGATAACTACGAGCAGTACTTC.

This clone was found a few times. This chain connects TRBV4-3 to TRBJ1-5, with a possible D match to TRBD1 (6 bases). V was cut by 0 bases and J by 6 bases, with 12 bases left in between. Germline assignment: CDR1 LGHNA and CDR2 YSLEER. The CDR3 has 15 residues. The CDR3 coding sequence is TGCGCCAGCAGCCAAGAAGGGGGGGGCAGTCAGCCCCAGCATTTT. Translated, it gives CASSQEGGGSQPQHF.

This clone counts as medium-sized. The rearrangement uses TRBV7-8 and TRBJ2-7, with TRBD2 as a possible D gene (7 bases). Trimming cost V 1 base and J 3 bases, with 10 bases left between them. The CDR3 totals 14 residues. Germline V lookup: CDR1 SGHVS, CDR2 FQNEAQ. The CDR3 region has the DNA TGTGCCAGCAGCTTAGTGGGAGGGGGCTACGAGCAGTACTTC. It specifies CASSLVGGGYEQYF.

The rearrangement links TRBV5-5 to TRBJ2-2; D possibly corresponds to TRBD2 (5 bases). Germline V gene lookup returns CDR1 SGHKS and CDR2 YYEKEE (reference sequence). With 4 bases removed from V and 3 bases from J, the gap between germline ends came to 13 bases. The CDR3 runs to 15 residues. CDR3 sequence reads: CASSPGGLYTGELFF. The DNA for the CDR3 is TGTGCCAGCAGCCCAGGCGGGTTATACACCGGGGAGCTGTTTTTT.

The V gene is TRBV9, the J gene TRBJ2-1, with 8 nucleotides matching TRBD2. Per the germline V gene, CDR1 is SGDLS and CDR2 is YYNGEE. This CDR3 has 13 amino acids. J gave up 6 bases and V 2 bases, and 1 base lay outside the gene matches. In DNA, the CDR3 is TGTGCCAGCAGCGTCGGGGGGGGCAATGAGCAGTTCTTC. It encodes CASSVGGGNEQFF.

The CDR3 is CASSIGQVGDTQYF. In DNA, the CDR3 is TGTGCCAGTAGTATCGGACAGGTGGGGGATACGCAGTATTTT. The chain recombines TRBV19 with TRBJ2-3, with TRBD1 matching over 7 bases. J was trimmed by 6 bases and V by 3 bases; bases with no gene match: 6. The germline CDR1 and CDR2 sequences are LNHDA and SQIVND (reference sequence). The length of the CDR3 is 14 residues.

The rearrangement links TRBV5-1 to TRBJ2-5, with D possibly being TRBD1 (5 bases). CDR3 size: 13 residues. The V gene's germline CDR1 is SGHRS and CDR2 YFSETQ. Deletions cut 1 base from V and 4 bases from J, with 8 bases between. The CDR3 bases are TGCGCCAGCAGCTTGCAGGGTGCAGAGACCCAGTACTTC. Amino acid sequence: CASSLQGAETQYF.

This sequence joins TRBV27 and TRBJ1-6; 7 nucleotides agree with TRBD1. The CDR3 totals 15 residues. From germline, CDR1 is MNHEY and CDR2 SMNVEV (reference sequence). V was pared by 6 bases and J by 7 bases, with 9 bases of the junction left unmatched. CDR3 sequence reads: CASRRSGTVNSPLHF. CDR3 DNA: TGTGCCAGCAGAAGGTCCGGGACAGTGAATTCACCCCTCCACTTT.

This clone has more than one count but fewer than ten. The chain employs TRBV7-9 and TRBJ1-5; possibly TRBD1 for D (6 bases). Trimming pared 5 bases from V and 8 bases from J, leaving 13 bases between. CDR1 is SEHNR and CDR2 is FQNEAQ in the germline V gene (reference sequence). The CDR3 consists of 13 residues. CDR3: CASSLGAVEPQHF. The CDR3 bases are TGTGCCAGCAGCCTGGGGGCAGTGGAGCCCCAGCATTTT.

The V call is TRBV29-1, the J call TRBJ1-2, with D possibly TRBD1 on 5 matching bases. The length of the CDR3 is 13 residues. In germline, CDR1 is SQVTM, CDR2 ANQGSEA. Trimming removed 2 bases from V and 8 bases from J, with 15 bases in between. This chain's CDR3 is CSVEPQGARGYTF. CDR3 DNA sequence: TGCAGCGTTGAACCCCAAGGGGCGCGCGGCTACACCTTC.

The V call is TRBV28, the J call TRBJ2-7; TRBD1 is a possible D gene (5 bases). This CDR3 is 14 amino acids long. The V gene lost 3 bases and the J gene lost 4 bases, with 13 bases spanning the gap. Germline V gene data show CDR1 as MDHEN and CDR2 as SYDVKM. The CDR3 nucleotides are TGTGCCAGCAGTTTTGAACAGGTAAAATACGAGCAGTACTTC. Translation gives CASSFEQVKYEQYF.

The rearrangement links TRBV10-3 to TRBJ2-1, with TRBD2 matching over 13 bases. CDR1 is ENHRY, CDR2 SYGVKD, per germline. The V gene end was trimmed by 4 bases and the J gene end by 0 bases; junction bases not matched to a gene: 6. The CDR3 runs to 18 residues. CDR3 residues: CAISGLAGGQISYNEQFF. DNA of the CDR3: TGTGCCATCAGTGGACTAGCGGGGGGTCAAATCTCCTACAATGAGCAGTTCTTC.

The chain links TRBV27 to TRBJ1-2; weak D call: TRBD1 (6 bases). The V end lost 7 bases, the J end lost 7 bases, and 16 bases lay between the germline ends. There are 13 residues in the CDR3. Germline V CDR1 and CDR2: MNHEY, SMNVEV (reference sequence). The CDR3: CASTKDSYSGYTF. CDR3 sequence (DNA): TGTGCCAGCACCAAGGACAGTTATTCTGGCTACACCTTC.

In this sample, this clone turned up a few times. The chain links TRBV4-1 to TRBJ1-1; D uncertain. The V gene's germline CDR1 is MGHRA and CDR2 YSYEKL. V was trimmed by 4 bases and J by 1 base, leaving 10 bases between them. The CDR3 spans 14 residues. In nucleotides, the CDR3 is TGCGCCAGCAGCCGAGGCCTATCGAACACTGAAGCTTTCTTT. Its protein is CASSRGLSNTEAFF.

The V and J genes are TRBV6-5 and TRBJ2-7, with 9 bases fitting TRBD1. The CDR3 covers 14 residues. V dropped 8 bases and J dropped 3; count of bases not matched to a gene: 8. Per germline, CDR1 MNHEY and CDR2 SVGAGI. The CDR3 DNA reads TGTGCCAGCCTTGGGGACAGGGCTATCTACGAGCAGTACTTC. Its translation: CASLGDRAIYEQYF.

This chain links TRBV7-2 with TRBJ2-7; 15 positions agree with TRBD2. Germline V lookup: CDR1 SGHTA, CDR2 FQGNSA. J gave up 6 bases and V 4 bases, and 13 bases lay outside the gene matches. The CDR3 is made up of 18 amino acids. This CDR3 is CASSWRTSGGAVRSEQYF. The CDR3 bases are TGTGCCAGCAGCTGGAGGACTAGCGGGGGGGCCGTCCGAAGCGAGCAGTACTTC.

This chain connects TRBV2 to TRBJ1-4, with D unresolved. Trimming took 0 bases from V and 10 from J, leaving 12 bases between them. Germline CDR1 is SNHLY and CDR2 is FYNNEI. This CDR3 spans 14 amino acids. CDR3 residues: CASSEAQSSGKLFF. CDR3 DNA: TGTGCCAGCAGTGAAGCGCAGTCCAGCGGAAAACTGTTTTTT.

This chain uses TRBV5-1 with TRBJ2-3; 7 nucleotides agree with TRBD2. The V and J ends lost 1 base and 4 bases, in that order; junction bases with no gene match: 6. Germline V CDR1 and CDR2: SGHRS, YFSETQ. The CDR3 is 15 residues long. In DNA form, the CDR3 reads TGCGCCAGCAGCTTGAATGTTGGGGGGGCAGATACGCAGTATTTT. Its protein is CASSLNVGGADTQYF.

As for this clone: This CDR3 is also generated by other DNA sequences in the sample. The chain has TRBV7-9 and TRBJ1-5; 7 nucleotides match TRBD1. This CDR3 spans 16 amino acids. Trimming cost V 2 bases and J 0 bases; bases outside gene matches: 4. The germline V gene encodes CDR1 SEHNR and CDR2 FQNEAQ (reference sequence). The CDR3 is CASSLSRTGSNQPQHF. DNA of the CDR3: TGTGCCAGCAGCTTATCCAGGACAGGTAGCAATCAGCCCCAGCATTTT.

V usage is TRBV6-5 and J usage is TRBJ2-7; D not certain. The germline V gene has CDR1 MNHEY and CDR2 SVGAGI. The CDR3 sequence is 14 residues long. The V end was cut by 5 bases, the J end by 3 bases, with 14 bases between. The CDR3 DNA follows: TGTGCCAGCAGTCTACGACACGGTGGCTACGAGCAGTACTTC. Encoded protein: CASSLRHGGYEQYF.

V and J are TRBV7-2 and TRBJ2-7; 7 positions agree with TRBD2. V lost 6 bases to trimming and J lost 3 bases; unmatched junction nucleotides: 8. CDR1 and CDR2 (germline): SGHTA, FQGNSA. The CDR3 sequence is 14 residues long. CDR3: CASSYHGGGYEQYF. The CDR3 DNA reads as TGTGCCAGCAGTTATCATGGGGGGGGCTACGAGCAGTACTTC.

CDR3 loop: CASSLSRSSGNTIYF. The CDR3 DNA sequence: TGTGCCAGCAGCTTATCGCGGAGCTCTGGAAACACCATATATTTT. This rearrangement joins TRBV7-2 to TRBJ1-3, with no clear D. The CDR3 is 15 amino acids. Germline CDR1 reads SGHTA; CDR2 reads FQGNSA. With 2 bases removed from V and 0 bases from J, the gap between germline ends came to 8 bases.